Shown below are 18 T cell receptor beta chains from a single sample sequenced in a study of OX40 agonist ivuxolimab in advanced cancers. Using immunoSEQ multiplex PCR, the repertoire was profiled, and TCRdb retains in-frame clones only, with some absent. The top ten hold 0.16% of the sample, which has about 100,000 clones, approximately 90% seen once. The specimen was CD4+ or CD8+ T cells sorted from blood, collected in a trial of the OX40 agonist ivuxolimab. Receptors were obtained from an adult with an advanced solid tumor such as melanoma, head and neck, liver or kidney cancer.

CDR3 nucleotide sequence: TGTGCCAGCAGCGTTGACGGGACGGACGGGGAGCTGTTTTTT. This sequence encodes CASSVDGTDGELFF. This chain joins TRBV9 and TRBJ2-2; the D gene could be TRBD1 or TRBD2 (5 bases each). Between the trimmed V and J ends, which lost 2 bases and 7 bases, there was a span of 12 bases. The CDR3 is 14 amino acids. Looked up from germline, CDR1 is SGDLS and CDR2 is YYNGEE.

The chain uses TRBV2 and TRBJ2-1; possible D gene TRBD2, 5 bases. Looked up from germline, CDR1 is SNHLY and CDR2 is FYNNEI. V shed 0 bases and J shed 7 bases, with 10 bases lying between them. This CDR3 has 14 residues. The DNA for the CDR3 is TGTGCCAGCAGTGAAGCCTTCGGGGATAATGAGCAGTTCTTC. Protein: CASSEAFGDNEQFF.

This rearrangement joins TRBV11-1 to TRBJ2-1; D uncertain. Looked up from germline, CDR1 is SGHAT and CDR2 is FQDESV (reference sequence). The V end was cut by 5 bases, the J end by 0 bases, with 8 bases between. The CDR3 length is 14 residues. The CDR3 DNA is TGTGCCAGCAGCGCTGGCGGCTCCTACAATGAGCAGTTCTTC. It yields the protein CASSAGGSYNEQFF. The variable domain in full, completed from reference TRBV11-1 and TRBJ2-1, reads EAEVAQSPRYKITEKSQAVAFWCDPISGHATLYWYRQILGQGPELLVQFQDESVVDDSQLPKDRFSAERLKGVDSTLKIQPAELGDSAMYLCASSAGGSYNEQFFGPGTRLTVL.

As for this clone: Other DNA sequences in the sample encode the same CDR3. The chain uses TRBV19 and TRBJ2-4, with 7 bases that match TRBD1. There are 14 residues in the CDR3. V lost 8 bases, J lost 0 bases, and 4 bases stayed unmatched. CDR1 LNHDA and CDR2 SQIVND come from the germline V gene (reference sequence). The CDR3 protein is CASGTALAKNIQYF. The DNA of the CDR3 is TGTGCCAGTGGGACAGCACTAGCCAAAAACATTCAGTACTTC.

This clone was counted a single time. The chain employs TRBV14 and TRBJ2-1; TRBD2 agrees at 12 bases. After removal of 0 bases from V and 8 bases from J, the junction contained 8 bases not matched to a gene. Per germline, CDR1 SGHDN and CDR2 FVKESK. CDR3 length: 17 residues. Here the CDR3 reads CASSQELAGGSRDEQFF. As DNA, the CDR3 is TGTGCCAGCAGCCAAGAACTAGCGGGAGGCTCTAGGGATGAGCAGTTCTTC.

This chain uses TRBV7-9 with TRBJ2-3, with D perhaps matching TRBD1 (5 bases). Germline CDR1 is SEHNR and CDR2 is FQNEAQ (reference sequence). CDR3 length: 15 residues. The ends were cut back, 5 bases at V and 3 bases at J, with 15 bases in the middle. CDR3 region: CASSPGGRDTDTQYF. The CDR3 DNA follows: TGTGCCAGCAGCCCGGGCGGCAGGGATACAGATACGCAGTATTTT.

The chain employs TRBV6-1 and TRBJ1-5, with D uncertain. Per germline, CDR1 MNHNS and CDR2 SASEGT. This CDR3 is built from 17 residues. The ends were cut back, 3 bases at V and 0 bases at J, with 15 bases in the middle. CDR3 DNA sequence: TGTGCCAGCAGTGAGGTCTTCATCTTGGATAGCAATCAGCCCCAGCATTTT. This encodes CASSEVFILDSNQPQHF.

The CDR3 loop reads CASSSQRQASSYNEQFF. CDR3 coding DNA: TGTGCCAGTAGTTCCCAACGACAGGCTAGCTCCTACAATGAGCAGTTCTTC. This chain uses TRBV19 with TRBJ2-1; D is perhaps TRBD1 (6 bases). The CDR3 covers 17 residues. Trimming shortened V by 5 bases and J by 0 bases, and 17 bases separated the two germline ends. Germline V CDR1 and CDR2: LNHDA, SQIVND (reference sequence). Variable domain in full (rest from reference TRBV19 and TRBJ2-1): DGGITQSPKYLFRKEGQNVTLSCEQNLNHDAMYWYRQDPGQGLRLIYYSQIVNDFQKGDIAEGYSVSREKKESFPLTVTSAQKNPTAFYLCASSSQRQASSYNEQFFGPGTRLTVL.

With regard to this clone: Sequence at one end of the junction differs from germline and may be a read error. This chain connects TRBV7-3 to TRBJ2-1; 14 nucleotides match TRBD2. This CDR3 contains 15 residues. Looked up from germline, CDR1 is SGHTA and CDR2 is FQGTGA. The CDR3 DNA reads TGTGCCAGCAGCTTAACCGGGACTAGCGGGAGCCCTTGGGTCTTC. Translating gives CASSLTGTSGSPWVF.

There are a few counts of this clone. The chain recombines TRBV30 with TRBJ1-2; D uncertain. The CDR3 extends over 14 amino acids. Germline V gene lookup returns CDR1 GTSNPN and CDR2 SVGIG (reference sequence). V lost 0 bases and J 0 bases, leaving 8 bases between the germline ends. Here the CDR3 DNA reads TGTGCCTGGAGTGTCCAGCGAGCTAACTATGGCTACACCTTC. Translated: CAWSVQRANYGYTF.

The rearrangement joins TRBV6-1 to TRBJ1-1, with a weak D call TRBD1 (5 bases). This CDR3 spans 15 amino acids. CDR1 is MNHNS and CDR2 is SASEGT in the germline V gene. V lost 3 bases to trimming and J lost 4 bases, with 15 bases between them. The CDR3 sequence is CASSEEGGVSTEAFF. Here the CDR3 DNA reads TGTGCCAGCAGTGAGGAGGGAGGGGTGTCCACTGAAGCTTTCTTT.

The rearrangement joins TRBV5-4 to TRBJ1-1; 7 positions match TRBD1. The CDR3 has 16 amino acids. J gave up 1 base and V 3 bases, and 9 bases lay outside the gene matches. Germline lookup yields CDR1 SGHNT and CDR2 YYREEE (reference sequence). The DNA for the CDR3 is TGTGCCAGCAGCTCAAGACCGGGACAGAAGAACACTGAAGCTTTCTTT. Translation: CASSSRPGQKNTEAFF.

This clone has only a few counts. The J gene is TRBJ1-1, the V gene TRBV7-9; D ambiguous. Per the germline V gene, CDR1 is SEHNR and CDR2 is FQNEAQ (reference sequence). The length of the CDR3 is 13 residues. Trimming took off 7 bases at V and 3 bases at J, with 12 bases between the two ends. CDR3 sequence reads: CASIEGRDTEAFF. The CDR3, as DNA: TGTGCCAGCATCGAAGGGAGGGACACTGAAGCTTTCTTT.

J is TRBJ2-5 and V is TRBV28; 10 bases are shared with TRBD1. The CDR3 has 15 residues. Unmatched junction bases numbered 5, after V lost 3 bases and J lost 4 bases. The germline gives CDR1 MDHEN, CDR2 SYDVKM. The CDR3 here is CASSFDRGQGETQYF. In DNA, the CDR3 is TGTGCCAGCAGTTTCGACAGGGGGCAGGGAGAGACCCAGTACTTC. The complete variable domain, with remaining parts taken from reference TRBV28 and TRBJ2-5, reads DVKVTQSSRYLVKRTGEKVFLECVQDMDHENMFWYRQDPGLGLRLIYFSYDVKMKEKGDIPEGYSVSREKKERFSLILESASTNQTSMYLCASSFDRGQGETQYFGPGTRLLVL.

This chain connects TRBV19 to TRBJ1-2; TRBD1 matches at 7 bases. This CDR3 contains 13 residues. Germline V gene sequence: CDR1 LNHDA, CDR2 SQIVND (reference sequence). The V gene end was trimmed by 5 bases and the J gene end by 4 bases; junction bases not matched to a gene: 4. DNA for the CDR3: TGTGCCAGTAGTGACGCAGGGGGCTATGGCTACACCTTC. Protein sequence: CASSDAGGYGYTF.

The chain carries TRBV6-1 and TRBJ1-6; D possibly corresponds to TRBD1 (6 bases). Per the germline V gene, CDR1 is MNHNS and CDR2 is SASEGT. The CDR3 spans 12 residues. V was clipped by 7 bases and J by 13 bases, with 14 bases between them. The CDR3 nucleotides are TGTGCCAGCATTACAGGGCGGTTGCCCCTCCACTTT. Its translation: CASITGRLPLHF.

This rearrangement joins TRBV5-1 to TRBJ1-5; TRBD1 is a possible D gene (5 bases). The ends were cut back, 1 base at V and 0 bases at J, with 8 bases in the middle. Germline V gene lookup returns CDR1 SGHRS and CDR2 YFSETQ. The CDR3 totals 15 residues. CDR3 nucleotides: TGCGCCAGCAGCTTGTCCGGGGGTAGCAATCAGCCCCAGCATTTT. The encoded protein is CASSLSGGSNQPQHF.

This clone was seen just once. The V gene is TRBV5-8, the J gene TRBJ2-6; D gene uncertain. V was shortened by 2 bases and J by 3 bases, with 3 bases between the two germline ends. There are 13 residues in the CDR3. Looked up from germline, CDR1 is SGHTS and CDR2 is YDEGEE. Here the CDR3 DNA reads TGTGCCAGCAGCTTCTTTGGGGCCAACGTCCTGACTTTC. It encodes CASSFFGANVLTF.